This T cell receptor (beta chain) was found in a study of glioma-infiltrating T cells. Findings of the study overall: Tissue and blood shared very few CDR3 sequences.

Amplification of TCR alpha and beta CDR3 regions from RNA used iRepertoire nested multiplex PCR. TCRdb recomputed calls from the multiplex PCR reads with MiXCR, one row per CDR3 protein. This table holds 44,000 or so distinct CDR3 sequences, approximately 20% found once. This clonotype was counted at least ten times. Its specificity is not known. CDR3 length: 16 amino acids. The germline gives CDR1 SGHTA, CDR2 FQGTGA. V was pared by 0 bases and J by 3 bases, with 15 bases between. This TCR was recovered from a human donor with low-grade glioma or glioblastoma, undergoing nonglioma brain surgery, or in good health (not recorded which). Sample: glioma tissue, nonneoplastic brain tissue, or PBMCs (not recorded which). The chain recombines TRBV7-3 with TRBJ2-7, with D possibly TRBD1 on 5 matching bases. This chain's CDR3 is CASSLTTAGINYEQYF. CDR3 nucleotide sequence: TGTGCCAGCAGCTTAACAACGGCAGGGATTAACTACGAGCAGTACTTC.